These 32 T cell receptor beta chains share one sample of origin, sequenced in a study of immune evolution from preneoplasia to lung adenocarcinoma. Data came from immunoSEQ multiplex PCR; TCRdb stores just in-frame clones and leaves some out. The table records several thousand clones, 75% to 80% of them present only once. Input material: FFPE adjacent normal lung tissue. Source of these receptors: a person between 60 and 80 years old with lung adenocarcinoma.

This clone came up once. The chain is built from TRBV13 and TRBJ2-7; D is uncertain. Between the trimmed V and J ends, which lost 0 bases and 4 bases, there was a span of 4 bases. The CDR3 is 12 amino acids. Germline V lookup: CDR1 PRHDT, CDR2 FYEKMQ (reference sequence). The CDR3 region has the DNA TGTGCCAGCAGCTTAGGGTCTTACGAGCAGTACTTC. It encodes CASSLGSYEQYF.

The chain has TRBV9 and TRBJ1-1; the D is unclear. This CDR3 contains 14 residues. V was pared by 4 bases and J by 6 bases, with 16 bases between. Germline CDR1 reads SGDLS; CDR2 reads YYNGEE. The DNA of the CDR3 is TGTGCCAGCAGCCCCACCTGGGGAGCCTCTGAAGCTTTCTTT. Its translation is CASSPTWGASEAFF.

The chain employs TRBV19 and TRBJ2-3, with D tentatively TRBD1 or TRBD2 (7 bases each). The CDR3 is 16 residues long. Germline V lookup: CDR1 LNHDA, CDR2 SQIVND (reference sequence). The ends were cut back, 4 bases at V and 5 bases at J, with 19 bases in the middle. The CDR3, as DNA: TGTGCCAGTAGTAGCGAGGGGGGGCCAGGGGGAGATACGCAGTATTTT. Protein: CASSSEGGPGGDTQYF.

The V gene is TRBV28, the J gene TRBJ2-2, with D possibly matching TRBD2 (7 bases). V was cut by 3 bases and J by 5 bases, with 16 bases left in between. Germline V lookup: CDR1 MDHEN, CDR2 SYDVKM. CDR3 length equals 16 residues. Here the CDR3 DNA reads TGTGCCAGCAGTTTGGTAGGGGGGGCGCAAACCGGGGAGCTGTTTTTT. This encodes CASSLVGGAQTGELFF.

The chain recombines TRBV7-9 with TRBJ1-6, with a weak D call TRBD1 (5 bases). From germline, CDR1 is SEHNR and CDR2 FQNEAQ (reference sequence). V dropped 3 bases and J dropped 8 bases, with 14 bases sitting between them. This CDR3 contains 15 residues. The CDR3 is CASSFTQAWDSPLHF. The CDR3 nucleotides read TGTGCCAGCAGCTTTACACAGGCCTGGGATTCACCCCTCCACTTT.

This sequence joins TRBV7-6 and TRBJ2-3; 10 bases are shared with TRBD2. CDR3 length: 20 amino acids. The V gene's germline CDR1 is SGHVS and CDR2 FNYEAQ. V dropped 0 bases and J dropped 5; count of bases not matched to a gene: 17. The CDR3: CASSLASHTLTSGSGDTQYF. Here the CDR3 DNA reads TGTGCCAGCAGCTTAGCGTCGCATACCCTGACTAGCGGGTCAGGAGATACGCAGTATTTT.

CDR3 DNA: TGTGCCAGCAGTGCTTTAGGTGAAGCTTTCTTT. This codes for CASSALGEAFF. The chain joins TRBV6-1 to TRBJ1-1; D gene uncertain. Trimming removed 4 bases at V and 7 bases at J, with 7 bases between. The CDR3 is 11 amino acids. Per germline, CDR1 MNHNS and CDR2 SASEGT.

The chain recombines TRBV2 with TRBJ2-2; 9 nucleotides align to TRBD2. J was trimmed by 5 bases and V by 4 bases; bases with no gene match: 5. The germline CDR1 and CDR2 sequences are SNHLY and FYNNEI. CDR3 length: 15 residues. The CDR3, as DNA: TGTGCCAGCAGTGCCGGGACTAGCTGGACCGGGGAGCTGTTTTTT. Its protein is CASSAGTSWTGELFF.

V usage is TRBV2 and J usage is TRBJ1-5; tentative D call: TRBD1 (5 bases). The CDR3 totals 14 residues. V lost 9 bases and J 1 base, leaving 13 bases between the germline ends. The germline V gene has CDR1 SNHLY and CDR2 FYNNEI. The CDR3 spells CASGKEGSNQPQHF. The CDR3, as DNA: TGTGCCAGTGGAAAAGAGGGGAGCAATCAGCCCCAGCATTTT. Together with reference TRBV2 and TRBJ1-5, the CDR3 gives the full variable domain: EPEVTQTPSHQVTQMGQEVILRCVPISNHLYFYWYRQILGQKVEFLVSFYNNEISEKSEIFDDQFSVERPDGSNFTLKIRSTKLEDSAMYFCASGKEGSNQPQHFGDGTRLSIL.

This chain connects TRBV19 to TRBJ2-3, with TRBD2 matching over 8 bases. The CDR3 loop spans 16 amino acids. J was trimmed by 4 bases and V by 3 bases; bases with no gene match: 9. Germline V gives CDR1 LNHDA, CDR2 SQIVND (reference sequence). The CDR3 DNA is TGTGCCAGTAGTATTGGGACTAGGCGCGGGGCAGATACGCAGTATTTT. Translation gives CASSIGTRRGADTQYF.

The rearrangement joins TRBV6-1 to TRBJ1-5; D is unresolved. The CDR3 has 15 residues. The V end lost 1 base, the J end lost 4 bases, and 11 bases lay between the germline ends. The germline V gene encodes CDR1 MNHNS and CDR2 SASEGT. DNA for the CDR3: TGTGCCAGCAGTGAAGGTGGACGGATAAATCAGCCCCAGCATTTT. Protein sequence: CASSEGGRINQPQHF.

The J gene is TRBJ2-2, the V gene TRBV28; 7 bases fit TRBD1. CDR1 and CDR2 from the germline V gene are MDHEN and SYDVKM. The CDR3 extends over 16 amino acids. Trimming cost V 4 bases and J 0 bases; bases outside gene matches: 5. CDR3 nucleotide sequence: TGTGCCAGCAGTTCGGCCGGACAGGCGAACACCGGGGAGCTGTTTTTT. Translating it yields CASSSAGQANTGELFF.

J is TRBJ2-1 and V is TRBV5-1; TRBD1 might be the D (6 bases). In germline, CDR1 is SGHRS, CDR2 YFSETQ. The CDR3 contains 15 residues. V shed 2 bases and J shed 0 bases, with 9 bases lying between them. The CDR3 loop reads CASSFGQSSYNEQFF. CDR3 sequence (DNA): TGCGCCAGCAGCTTCGGACAGAGCTCCTACAATGAGCAGTTCTTC.

The sample holds a few counts of this clone. The chain recombines TRBV29-1 with TRBJ2-5, with 10 bases lining up with TRBD1. J lost 6 bases, V lost 6 bases, and 7 bases had no gene match. Looked up from germline, CDR1 is SQVTM and CDR2 is ANQGSEA. CDR3 size: 13 residues. The CDR3 reads CSVQGQGMQTQYF. CDR3 bases: TGCAGCGTCCAGGGACAGGGGATGCAGACCCAGTACTTC.

This chain connects TRBV28 to TRBJ1-2; TRBD1 matches 11 bases. Trimming took 3 bases from V and 10 from J; bases not matched to a gene: 16. The germline V gene has CDR1 MDHEN and CDR2 SYDVKM. CDR3 size: 17 residues. The CDR3 bases are TGTGCCAGCAGTTTCTCTCCCCGGACAGGGGGCGGGGAGGACTACACCTTC. Its protein product is CASSFSPRTGGGEDYTF.

This sequence joins TRBV5-8 and TRBJ1-1; D is ambiguous. Germline V lookup: CDR1 SGHTS, CDR2 YDEGEE. The CDR3 has 16 amino acids. Trimming took 2 bases from V and 0 from J, leaving 14 bases between them. The CDR3 nucleotides read TGTGCCAGCAGCTTCCGCAATTGGCCAGTGAACACTGAAGCTTTCTTT. Translation gives CASSFRNWPVNTEAFF.

This clone was detected once. V and J are TRBV9 and TRBJ2-7, with a weak D call TRBD2 (6 bases). V shed 1 base and J shed 3 bases, with 14 bases lying between them. This CDR3 has 15 residues. Germline CDR1 is SGDLS and CDR2 is YYNGEE. The CDR3 sequence is CASSVSEGSGYEQYF. The CDR3 nucleotides are TGTGCCAGCAGCGTATCGGAGGGAAGCGGCTACGAGCAGTACTTC.

The gene calls are TRBV7-8 and TRBJ2-7, with TRBD1 matching 10 bases. J was trimmed by 2 bases and V by 5 bases; bases with no gene match: 6. Per germline, CDR1 SGHVS and CDR2 FQNEAQ. This CDR3 is 15 amino acids long. CDR3 sequence reads: CASSATGGPAYEQYF. The CDR3 nucleotides are TGTGCCAGCAGCGCGACAGGGGGCCCTGCCTACGAGCAGTACTTC.

This CDR3 reads CASSPMGLHTEQFF. The CDR3 DNA sequence: TGTGCCAGCTCACCAATGGGACTACATACCGAGCAGTTCTTC. The rearrangement links TRBV18 to TRBJ2-1; TRBD2 matches 7 bases. The CDR3 has 14 residues. Germline values: CDR1 KGHSH, CDR2 LQKENI. The V and J ends lost 2 bases and 10 bases, in that order; junction bases with no gene match: 8.

The gene calls are TRBV15 and TRBJ1-2; D ambiguous. The CDR3 runs to 13 residues. V lost 1 base and J 3 bases, leaving 6 bases between the germline ends. Germline V CDR1 and CDR2: LNHNV, YYDKDF (reference sequence). The DNA of the CDR3 is TGTGCCACCAGCAGAGGCAGTGACTATGGCTACACCTTC. Protein sequence: CATSRGSDYGYTF.

The V gene is TRBV28, the J gene TRBJ1-5; D unresolved. The CDR3 is 12 amino acids. Germline CDR1 reads MDHEN; CDR2 reads SYDVKM. Trimming pared 6 bases from V and 4 bases from J, leaving 7 bases between. For the CDR3, the DNA is TGTGCCAGCAGAACTTCAAATCAGCCCCAGCATTTT. Amino acid sequence: CASRTSNQPQHF.

This chain links TRBV15 with TRBJ1-1; no firm D call. Between the trimmed V and J ends, which lost 0 bases and 7 bases, there was a span of 9 bases. In germline, CDR1 is LNHNV, CDR2 YYDKDF (reference sequence). The CDR3 contains 13 residues. The CDR3 bases are TGTGCCACCAGCAGAGATCATGGCGGTGAAGCTTTCTTT. Translation: CATSRDHGGEAFF.

The V gene is TRBV7-8, the J gene TRBJ1-4, with TRBD1 as a possible D gene (6 bases). Deletions cut 4 bases from V and 6 bases from J, with 18 bases between. The CDR3 runs to 16 residues. The germline V gene encodes CDR1 SGHVS and CDR2 FQNEAQ. The CDR3 nucleotides read TGTGCCAGCAGCTGGAGGGGGGCAGGCGGCGATGAAAAACTGTTTTTT. The encoded protein is CASSWRGAGGDEKLFF.

This chain links TRBV30 with TRBJ1-1; D unclear. Deletions cut 4 bases from V and 4 bases from J, with 13 bases between. The CDR3 is 13 amino acids. Per germline, CDR1 GTSNPN and CDR2 SVGIG (reference sequence). CDR3 nucleotides: TGTGCCTGGACACGGTACGAGACCACTGAAGCTTTCTTT. It translates to CAWTRYETTEAFF.

The chain couples TRBV7-8 to TRBJ2-5, with unresolved D. Germline V gene data show CDR1 as SGHVS and CDR2 as FQNEAQ. The V end was cut by 0 bases, the J end by 5 bases, with 4 bases between. The CDR3 covers 12 residues. CDR3 sequence reads: CASSLAVETQYF. The CDR3 bases are TGTGCCAGCAGCTTAGCGGTCGAGACCCAGTACTTC.

V gene TRBV4-1 combines with J gene TRBJ1-2; D not certain. The CDR3 contains 14 residues. CDR1 and CDR2 from the germline V gene are MGHRA and YSYEKL. V was trimmed by 4 bases and J by 8 bases, leaving 17 bases between them. CDR3 DNA sequence: TGCGCCAGCAGCCTCCGCCGGACTGAAGGGGGCTACACCTTC. This translates into CASSLRRTEGGYTF.

This clone was counted a few times. The rearrangement links TRBV30 to TRBJ2-5, with 12 bases matching TRBD2. The germline V gene encodes CDR1 GTSNPN and CDR2 SVGIG (reference sequence). With 4 bases clipped from V and 5 bases from J, the junction kept 2 bases outside the gene matches. This CDR3 region has 13 residues. The CDR3 nucleotides read TGTGCCTGGACCGGACTAGCGGGGGAGACCCAGTACTTC. Its translation: CAWTGLAGETQYF.

The rearrangement links TRBV29-1 to TRBJ2-3; D might be TRBD2 (6 bases). Germline CDR1 and CDR2: SQVTM and ANQGSEA. V was trimmed by 3 bases and J by 3 bases, leaving 7 bases between them. This CDR3 contains 12 residues. CDR3 region: CSVDGGTDTQYF. In DNA, the CDR3 is TGCAGCGTTGATGGGGGGACAGATACGCAGTATTTT.

V gene TRBV18 combines with J gene TRBJ2-5; D not certain. The CDR3 is 13 residues long. V shed 2 bases and J shed 2 bases, with 6 bases lying between them. Germline-derived CDR1 and CDR2 are KGHSH and LQKENI. CDR3 coding DNA: TGTGCCAGCTCACCAGTAACACAAGAGACCCAGTACTTC. Translation: CASSPVTQETQYF. Together with reference TRBV18 and TRBJ2-5, the CDR3 gives the full variable domain: NAGVMQNPRHLVRRRGQEARLRCSPMKGHSHVYWYRQLPEEGLKFMVYLQKENIIDESGMPKERFSAEFPKEGPSILRIQQVVRGDSAAYFCASSPVTQETQYFGPGTRLLVL.

CDR3 nucleotides: TGTGCCAGTAGTACAGGACAGGGTGAGGATACGCAGTATTTT. Translation: CASSTGQGEDTQYF. The genes are TRBV19 and TRBJ2-3; 8 bases agree with TRBD1. J lost 6 bases, V lost 4 bases, and 6 bases had no gene match. The CDR3 has 14 amino acids. From germline, CDR1 is LNHDA and CDR2 SQIVND (reference sequence).

CDR3 region: CASSLSRSGANVLTF. The CDR3 DNA is TGTGCCAGCAGTTTAAGCCGCTCTGGGGCCAACGTCCTGACTTTC. The V and J genes are TRBV7-8 and TRBJ2-6; D gene ambiguous. The germline V gene encodes CDR1 SGHVS and CDR2 FQNEAQ. This CDR3 spans 15 amino acids. V lost 6 bases to trimming and J lost 0 bases, with 9 bases between them.

This sequence joins TRBV30 and TRBJ1-6; D uncertain. This CDR3 has 13 residues. CDR1 and CDR2 (germline): GTSNPN, SVGIG (reference sequence). V lost 4 bases and J 12 bases, leaving 16 bases between the germline ends. DNA for the CDR3: TGTGCCTGGACCCGGGTCCCCCTCCGACCCCTCCACTTT. Residues: CAWTRVPLRPLHF.